This T cell receptor beta chain was documented in a study of radiation and T cells in renal cell carcinoma. Generated by immunoSEQ multiplex PCR, the TCRdb table keeps only in-frame clones and is missing some. Among around 16,000 clones listed, about 50% were seen once. The CDR3 is 14 residues long. Germline values: CDR1 LNHNV, CDR2 YYDKDF (reference sequence). V trimming: 5 bases; J trimming: 6 bases; junction bases outside the gene matches: 6. Sample treatment: treatment-naive control, cytoreductive nephrectomy. The origin of this receptor is a man between 40 and 49 years old with renal cell carcinoma. V and J are TRBV15 and TRBJ2-2, with TRBD2 matching over 7 bases. The sample was tumor tissue, taken from a patient whose treatment was nephrectomy without radiotherapy. The CDR3 sequence: CATSGQGGSGELFF. The CDR3 DNA is TGTGCCACCAGCGGGCAGGGAGGGTCCGGGGAGCTGTTTTTT.